One and the same sample provided the 12 T cell receptor beta chains below, sequenced in a study of cytomegalovirus exposure and HLA in healthy donors. 13 Jbeta primers and 60 Vbeta primers were used for the PCR. Assay used: immunoSEQ multiplex PCR; TCRdb lists only in-frame clones, some missing. The sample shows 100,000 to 150,000 clones, around four fifths of them seen only once. The specimen sequenced was PBMCs. The receptors stem from a female donor in good health and CMV-seronegative.

The chain joins TRBV4-3 to TRBJ2-5; the D gene is possibly TRBD2 (7 bases). Per germline, CDR1 LGHNA and CDR2 YSLEER. V lost 0 bases and J lost 11, with 19 bases in between. CDR3 length: 15 amino acids. The CDR3 sequence is CASSQDLGGVLEQYF. In DNA, the CDR3 is TGCGCCAGCAGCCAAGATTTAGGGGGGGTCTTGGAGCAGTACTTC.

The J gene is TRBJ2-7, the V gene TRBV7-2, with D perhaps TRBD1 (7 bases). Trimming shortened V by 4 bases and J by 1 base, and 14 bases separated the two germline ends. The V gene's germline CDR1 is SGHTA and CDR2 FQGNSA. CDR3 length equals 15 residues. CDR3 region: CASSYAGTVSYEQYF. CDR3 bases: TGTGCCAGCAGCTATGCGGGGACAGTATCCTACGAGCAGTACTTC.

This clone has more than one count but fewer than ten. V gene TRBV5-1 combines with J gene TRBJ2-3; 8 bases are a match to TRBD2. Germline lookup yields CDR1 SGHRS and CDR2 YFSETQ. Trimming removed 4 bases from V and 3 bases from J; junction bases left unmatched: 7. The CDR3 length is 15 residues. The CDR3: CASSVSGSGTDTQYF. CDR3 nucleotides: TGCGCCAGCAGCGTCAGCGGGAGTGGGACAGATACGCAGTATTTT.

CDR3 coding DNA: TGCAGTGCTAGTTCGGAGACCCAGTACTTC. It specifies CSASSETQYF. The V gene is TRBV20-1, the J gene TRBJ2-5; D remains ambiguous. Trimming took off 3 bases at V and 5 bases at J, with 4 bases between the two ends. The CDR3 is 10 residues long. The germline V gene encodes CDR1 DFQATT and CDR2 SNEGSKA (reference sequence).

The rearrangement uses TRBV2 and TRBJ2-2; 8 nucleotides line up with TRBD2. V dropped 8 bases and J dropped 5; count of bases not matched to a gene: 7. The germline gives CDR1 SNHLY, CDR2 FYNNEI. The CDR3 covers 14 residues. CDR3 coding DNA: TGTGCCAGCGTAAGCGGGAGAGGAACCGGGGAGCTGTTTTTT. Translating it yields CASVSGRGTGELFF.

This chain links TRBV15 with TRBJ1-4; no clear D. From germline, CDR1 is LNHNV and CDR2 YYDKDF (reference sequence). The CDR3 totals 13 residues. Trimming shortened V by 0 bases and J by 8 bases, and 7 bases separated the two germline ends. CDR3 coding DNA: TGTGCCACCAGCAGAGATCGCGAGGAAAAACTGTTTTTT. Protein: CATSRDREEKLFF.

V usage is TRBV6-5 and J usage is TRBJ1-5, with a weak D call TRBD1 (5 bases). The V and J ends lost 5 bases and 0 bases respectively, with 11 bases between them. The V gene's germline CDR1 is MNHEY and CDR2 SVGAGI. This CDR3 is 15 amino acids long. CDR3 sequence: CASSADSYSNQPQHF. As DNA, the CDR3 is TGTGCCAGCAGTGCTGACAGTTATAGCAATCAGCCCCAGCATTTT.

The CDR3 DNA is TGCGCCAGCAGCTCAGAGGGACAGGGTACCCAGCTGTTTTTT. Translated: CASSSEGQGTQLFF. The chain carries TRBV5-1 and TRBJ2-2; TRBD1 aligns across 9 bases. CDR3 length: 14 amino acids. The trim removed 3 bases at V and 12 bases at J, leaving 9 bases unmatched. CDR1 is SGHRS and CDR2 is YFSETQ in the germline V gene.

The V call is TRBV29-1, the J call TRBJ2-2; TRBD1 matches 8 bases. Per germline, CDR1 SQVTM and CDR2 ANQGSEA. This CDR3 contains 12 residues. V was clipped by 5 bases and J by 6 bases; unmatched bases: 2. Written as DNA, the CDR3 is TGCAGCGTTTGGACAGGGCCCGGGGAGCTGTTTTTT. Translation gives CSVWTGPGELFF.

This chain links TRBV28 with TRBJ2-1, with TRBD2 matching over 7 bases. The trim removed 5 bases at V and 3 bases at J, leaving 7 bases unmatched. The CDR3 has 15 residues. From germline, CDR1 is MDHEN and CDR2 SYDVKM. Written as DNA, the CDR3 is TGTGCCAGCAGTGACGCCCGCGGGGGCTACAATGAGCAGTTCTTC. It is translated as CASSDARGGYNEQFF.

The chain couples TRBV27 to TRBJ2-7, with D tentatively TRBD1 (5 bases). CDR3 length: 11 residues. V was pared by 5 bases and J by 5 bases, with 7 bases between. The V gene's germline CDR1 is MNHEY and CDR2 SMNVEV (reference sequence). DNA for the CDR3: TGTGCCAGCAGTGCCAGGGACGAGCAGTACTTC. This sequence encodes CASSARDEQYF.

This clone appeared once. Here the CDR3 reads CASSTFGVQNTGELFF. CDR3 nucleotides: TGTGCCAGCAGCACCTTCGGGGTACAGAACACCGGGGAGCTGTTTTTT. The genes are TRBV7-6 and TRBJ2-2, with D possibly TRBD2 on 5 matching bases. Germline V CDR1 and CDR2: SGHVS, FNYEAQ. Trimming took off 5 bases at V and 1 base at J, with 14 bases between the two ends. This CDR3 spans 16 amino acids.